This TCR beta chain was recorded in a study of post-analysis software for immune sequencing data. Study summary: Some patients lacked subtype; others had relapsing-remitting, secondary progressive or progressive-relapsing disease. Whole-study results and caveats: Normalized Chao1 diversity was significantly lower in multiple sclerosis patients than in controls. Under the F measure, samples that were prepared in one batch clustered strongly together. Five or six TRBV segments, TRBV5-6, TRBV5-1 and TRBV20-1 among them, were found more frequent in patients than controls.

cDNA libraries for TCR beta contained unique molecular identifiers. The source material, roughly 0.9 to 11 million T cells, gave rise to roughly 0.5 million cDNA molecules. TCRdb re-derived calls from the PCR reads in MiXCR, one entry per CDR3 protein. Of about 430,000 distinct CDR3 sequences detected, over 30% appear once; the ten largest clones hold about 7.6%. As for this clonotype: Its specificity is unknown.

The germline gives CDR1 MNHEY, CDR2 SMNVEV (reference sequence). Trimming removed 6 bases from V and 5 bases from J, with 19 bases in between. The CDR3 runs to 15 residues. Sequenced sample: blood. The clonotype comes from a girl aged 2 to 9 with multiple sclerosis. V is TRBV27 and J is TRBJ1-1; possible D gene TRBD1, 5 bases. CDR3 amino acids: CASRPVGQGYTEAFF. The CDR3, as DNA: TGTGCCAGCAGGCCCGTGGGGCAGGGTTATACTGAAGCTTTCTTT.